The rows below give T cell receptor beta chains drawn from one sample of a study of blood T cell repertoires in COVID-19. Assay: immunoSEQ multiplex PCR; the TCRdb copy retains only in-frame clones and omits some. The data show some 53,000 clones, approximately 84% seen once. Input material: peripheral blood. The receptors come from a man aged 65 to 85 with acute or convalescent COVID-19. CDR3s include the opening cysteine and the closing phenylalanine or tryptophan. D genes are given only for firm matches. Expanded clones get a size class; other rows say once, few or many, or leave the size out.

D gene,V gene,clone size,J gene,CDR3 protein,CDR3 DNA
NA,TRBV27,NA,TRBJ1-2,CASSRTPFWTGTYGYTF,TGTGCCAGCAGTCGTACCCCATTCTGGACGGGAACCTATGGCTACACCTTC
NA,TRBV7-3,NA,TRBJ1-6,CASSFGGTYNSPLHF,TGTGCCAGCAGCTTTGGCGGAACCTATAATTCACCCCTCCACTTT
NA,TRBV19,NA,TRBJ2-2,CASSSQANTGELFF,TGTGCCAGTAGTAGTCAGGCGAACACCGGGGAGCTGTTTTTT
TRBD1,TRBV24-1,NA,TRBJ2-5,CATSELPGQSTETQYF,TGTGCCACCAGTGAGTTACCGGGACAGTCGACGGAGACCCAGTACTTC
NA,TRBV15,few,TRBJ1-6,CATSAKIDKQLHF,TGTGCCACCAGCGCTAAAATCGACAAACAACTCCACTTT
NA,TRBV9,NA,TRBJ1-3,CASSVVQGSSGNTIYF,TGTGCCAGCAGCGTAGTTCAGGGAAGCTCTGGAAACACCATATATTTT
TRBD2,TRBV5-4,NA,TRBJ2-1,CASSSGEGLAQFF,TGTGCCAGCAGTTCGGGGGAGGGGCTAGCGCAGTTCTTC
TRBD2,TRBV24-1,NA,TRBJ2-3,CATSGTSGGTDTQYF,TGTGCCACCAGTGGGACTAGCGGTGGCACAGATACGCAGTATTTT
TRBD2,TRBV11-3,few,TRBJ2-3,CASSFSGGRTDTQYF,TGTGCCAGCAGCTTTAGCGGGGGACGCACAGATACGCAGTATTTT
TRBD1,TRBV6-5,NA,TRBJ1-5,CASSGDRGGNQPQHF,TGTGCCAGCAGCGGGGACAGGGGTGGCAATCAGCCCCAGCATTTT
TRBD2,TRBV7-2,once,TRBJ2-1,CASSLEAASGINEQFF,TGTGCCAGCAGCTTAGAAGCGGCTAGCGGGATTAATGAGCAGTTCTTC
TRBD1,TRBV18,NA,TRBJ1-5,CASSQTQGGNQPQHF,TGTGCCAGCTCACAAACACAGGGGGGCAATCAGCCCCAGCATTTT
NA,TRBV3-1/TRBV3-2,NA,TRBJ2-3,CASRQLDTQYF,TGTGCCAGCAGGCAACTGGATACGCAGTATTTT
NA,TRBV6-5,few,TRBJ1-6,CASRTSSYNSPLHF,TGTGCCAGCAGAACGAGCTCCTATAATTCACCCCTCCACTTT
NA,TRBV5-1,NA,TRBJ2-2,CASSLVAERGSGELFF,TGCGCCAGCAGCCTGGTAGCGGAGAGAGGTTCCGGGGAGCTGTTTTTT
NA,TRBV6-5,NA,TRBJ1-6,CASNTIWGSNSPLHF,TGTGCCAGCAATACGATATGGGGCTCGAATTCACCCCTCCACTTT
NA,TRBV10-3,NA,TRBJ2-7,CAIRPGTEGGSYEQYF,TGTGCCATCAGGCCTGGGACAGAAGGAGGGTCCTACGAGCAGTACTTC
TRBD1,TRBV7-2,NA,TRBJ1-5,CASSLATGGAEQPQHF,TGTGCCAGCAGCTTAGCGACAGGGGGGGCGGAACAGCCCCAGCATTTT
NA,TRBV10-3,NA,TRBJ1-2,CAISGRQNNNYGYTF,TGTGCCATCAGTGGCAGACAAAATAATAACTATGGCTACACCTTC
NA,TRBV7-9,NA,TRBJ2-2,CASSLSLNFRFSGELFF,TGTGCCAGCAGCTTATCTTTGAATTTTCGGTTTTCCGGGGAGCTGTTTTTT
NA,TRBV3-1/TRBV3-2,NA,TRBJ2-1,CASSPRRNSYNEQFF,TGTGCCAGCAGCCCTAGGCGGAACTCCTACAATGAGCAGTTCTTC
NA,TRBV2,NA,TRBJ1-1,CASRLEGNTEAFF,TGTGCCAGCAGACTCGAGGGTAACACTGAAGCTTTCTTT
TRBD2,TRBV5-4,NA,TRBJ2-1,CASSSRTSGSYNEQFF,TGTGCCAGCAGCTCCCGGACTAGCGGGAGCTACAATGAGCAGTTCTTC
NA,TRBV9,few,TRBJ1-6,CASSVATFSPLHF,TGTGCCAGCAGCGTAGCTACTTTTTCACCCCTCCACTTT
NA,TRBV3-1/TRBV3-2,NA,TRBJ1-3,CASSTTGNSGNTIYF,TGTGCCAGCAGTACCACAGGGAACTCTGGAAACACCATATATTTT
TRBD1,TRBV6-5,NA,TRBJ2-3,CASRNRGSTDTQYF,TGTGCCAGCAGAAACAGGGGGAGCACAGATACGCAGTATTTT
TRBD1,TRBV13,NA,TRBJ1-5,CASSLRTGNQPQHF,TGTGCCAGCAGCTTAAGGACAGGGAACCAGCCCCAGCATTTT
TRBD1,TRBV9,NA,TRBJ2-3,CASSGTGEGTDTQYF,TGTGCCAGCAGCGGGACAGGGGAGGGCACAGATACGCAGTATTTT
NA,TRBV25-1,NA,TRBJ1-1,CASSDPGRGDTEAFF,TGTGCCAGCAGTGACCCAGGGAGGGGAGACACTGAAGCTTTCTTT
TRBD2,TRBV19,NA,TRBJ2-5,CASSLRTSGAQETQYF,TGTGCCAGTAGTCTACGGACTAGCGGGGCCCAAGAGACCCAGTACTTC
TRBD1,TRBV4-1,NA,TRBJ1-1,CASSQEVEQGATGAFF,TGCGCCAGCAGCCAAGAGGTTGAACAGGGGGCCACCGGAGCTTTCTTT